Given below is one T cell receptor (beta chain) in context. Sequencing used immunoSEQ multiplex PCR; TCRdb keeps in-frame clones, though not all of them. The data show about 110,000 clones, with over 85% seen just once and 3.1% held by the top ten. From germline, CDR1 is SGHTA and CDR2 FQGTGA. CDR3 length: 14 residues. The trim removed 4 bases at V and 10 bases at J, leaving 8 bases unmatched. This sample was included in a study of T cell responses to AZD1222 COVID-19 vaccine. The specimen was peripheral blood, collected on day 0 of MenACWY control vaccination. V and J are TRBV7-3 and TRBJ2-1, with 9 bases matching TRBD2. The sequence derives from an adult in good health. CDR3 in DNA: TGTGCCAGCAGCTCGGTAGGCCTAGCGGGAGAGCAGTTCTTC. It translates to CASSSVGLAGEQFF.